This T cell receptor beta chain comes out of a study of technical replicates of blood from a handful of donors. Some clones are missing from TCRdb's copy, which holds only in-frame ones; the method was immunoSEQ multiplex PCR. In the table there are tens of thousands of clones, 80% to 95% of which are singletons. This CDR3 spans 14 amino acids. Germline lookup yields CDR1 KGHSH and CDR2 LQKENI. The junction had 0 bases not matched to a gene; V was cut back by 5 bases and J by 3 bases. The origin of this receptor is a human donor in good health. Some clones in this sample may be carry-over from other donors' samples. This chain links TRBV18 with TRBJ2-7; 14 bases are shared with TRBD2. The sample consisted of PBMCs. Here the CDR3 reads CASSGTSGSYEQYF. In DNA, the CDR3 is TGTGCCAGCTCAGGGACTAGCGGGAGCTACGAGCAGTACTTC.